The source of this T cell receptor (beta chain) is a study of CD8+ T cells in alopecia areata. General study findings and limits: In blood and scalp, many expanded lesional clones persisted during tofacitinib. Clonality in lesional scalp, especially alopecia totalis/universalis, exceeded that of normal scalp.

Remarks on this clone: What it binds is not known.

cDNA prepared by RNA extraction and subsequent reverse transcription served as the template for sequencing. Measured with immunoSEQ multiplex PCR; TCRdb has only the in-frame clones, and not every one. Of approximately 140,000 clones in the sample, roughly nine tenths were seen once. Sample treatment: oral pan-JAK inhibitor, 5-10 mg twice daily. Sorting of PBMCs yielded the CD4+ and CD8+ T cells. In germline, CDR1 is MNHEY, CDR2 SVGAGI. Between the trimmed V and J ends, which lost 2 bases and 6 bases, there was a span of 8 bases. The CDR3 loop spans 13 amino acids. Sequenced here: CD8+ T cells sorted from blood, sampled at week 4, from a patient treated with tofacitinib. This chain uses TRBV6-5 with TRBJ2-1, with a weak D call TRBD1 (5 bases). The sequence was obtained from a human donor with alopecia areata. The CDR3 sequence: CASSYQGSNEQFF. The CDR3 DNA sequence: TGTGCCAGCAGTTACCAGGGCAGCAATGAGCAGTTCTTC.